This TCR beta chain was obtained from a study of blood T cell repertoires in COVID-19. Sequenced by immunoSEQ multiplex PCR; TCRdb stores in-frame clones only, minus some. Of some 70,000 clones listed, more than 60% are singletons. V shed 4 bases and J shed 3 bases, with 17 bases lying between them. The germline gives CDR1 SGHRS, CDR2 YFSETQ. This CDR3 has 15 amino acids. The sequenced sample was peripheral blood. The clonotype originates from a man in his 60s with acute or convalescent COVID-19. This chain uses TRBV5-1 with TRBJ2-7; D is unresolved. Here the CDR3 DNA reads TGCGCCAGCAGCCCGTTGATTGGGCGAGTCTACGAGCAGTACTTC. Translation gives CASSPLIGRVYEQYF. The full variable domain, in which reference TRBV5-1 and TRBJ2-7 provide the parts outside the CDR3, is KAGVTQTPRYLIKTRGQQVTLSCSPISGHRSVSWYQQTPGQGLQFLFEYFSETQRNKGNFPGRFSGRQFSNSRSEMNVSTLELGDSALYLCASSPLIGRVYEQYFGPGTRLTVT.